The entry that follows covers one T cell receptor beta chain sequence. CDR1 is MGHRA and CDR2 is YSYEKL in the germline V gene. The CDR3 is 16 amino acids. V lost 4 bases to trimming and J lost 4 bases; unmatched junction nucleotides: 9. Unexposed donor CD4+ T cells date from 2011-2018, before the COVID-19 pandemic. TCRdb's table, derived via immunoSEQ multiplex PCR, lists solely in-frame clones and lacks some. The sample carries more than 50,000 clones, about nine tenths recorded once. This sample was included in a study of CD4 T cells in relation to SARS-CoV-2 and coronaviruses. The source of this sequence is a human donor in good health. The rearrangement joins TRBV4-1 to TRBJ2-3; 9 bases fit TRBD2. Sequencing input: memory CD4+ T cells from PBMCs. Here the CDR3 DNA reads TGCGCCAGCAGCCTGGAGGGCGCGGGAGGGCCAGATACGCAGTATTTT. Its translation: CASSLEGAGGPDTQYF.